The source of this T cell receptor (beta chain) is a study of blood T cell repertoires in COVID-19. Study-wide background: Material from acute and convalescent COVID-19 was sourced from the United States, Italy and Spain. T cells, B-cell-depleted T cells, or PBMCs provided the cDNA or gDNA that served as material.

V dropped 3 bases and J dropped 3 bases, with 15 bases sitting between them. The germline gives CDR1 KGHSH, CDR2 LQKENI. The CDR3 consists of 15 residues. Study processing details: From reference gene primer amplification, estimates of nucleated cell counts were derived. Only in-frame clones appear in the TCRdb table, and some are missing; sequencing was by immunoSEQ multiplex PCR. Clonal size and the V and J genes are those of that table, whereas D and trimming came from the DNA. The table shows a few hundred thousand clones, with 65% to 90% occurring only once. The receptor's source is a human donor in a cohort sampled during active COVID-19. Sequenced input: peripheral blood. The J gene is TRBJ2-7, the V gene TRBV18, with TRBD1 as a possible D gene (7 bases). Here the CDR3 reads CASSPQGGQIYEQYF. In DNA form, the CDR3 reads TGTGCCAGCTCACCTCAGGGGGGACAGATCTACGAGCAGTACTTC.